A single sample gave rise to the 13 T cell receptor beta chains below, sequenced in a study of cytomegalovirus exposure and HLA in healthy donors. The PCR employed 60 Vbeta primers together with 13 Jbeta primers. Here immunoSEQ multiplex PCR was the method, and the copy in TCRdb shows in-frame clones only, minus some. The table has 120,000 or so clones, 83% seen once. The sample taken for sequencing was PBMCs. Source of these receptors: a woman in her thirties or forties in good health and CMV-seropositive.

The chain uses TRBV5-1 and TRBJ2-1, with 15 bases lining up with TRBD2. V was pared by 4 bases and J by 6 bases, with 2 bases of the junction left unmatched. The CDR3 spans 15 residues. Germline CDR1 SGHRS, CDR2 YFSETQ. The CDR3 DNA sequence: TGCGCCAGCAGCGGACTAGCGGGAGGGCCCAATGAGCAGTTCTTC. Protein sequence: CASSGLAGGPNEQFF. Full variable domain (rest looked up from reference TRBV5-1 and TRBJ2-1): KAGVTQTPRYLIKTRGQQVTLSCSPISGHRSVSWYQQTPGQGLQFLFEYFSETQRNKGNFPGRFSGRQFSNSRSEMNVSTLELGDSALYLCASSGLAGGPNEQFFGPGTRLTVL.

This chain joins TRBV5-1 and TRBJ2-3, with unresolved D. CDR1 and CDR2 (germline): SGHRS, YFSETQ. This CDR3 spans 13 amino acids. Between the trimmed V and J ends, which lost 5 bases and 6 bases, there was a span of 13 bases. CDR3 coding DNA: TGCGCCAGCAGGTTAGATGTAAGCGATACGCAGTATTTT. Its translation: CASRLDVSDTQYF.

The chain links TRBV4-3 to TRBJ1-3; D is possibly TRBD1 (6 bases). Looked up from germline, CDR1 is LGHNA and CDR2 is YSLEER. This CDR3 comprises 16 residues. V was trimmed by 0 bases and J by 1 base, leaving 10 bases between them. The CDR3 is CASSQDPGVSGNTIYF. In DNA form, the CDR3 reads TGCGCCAGCAGCCAAGACCCAGGGGTATCTGGAAACACCATATATTTT.

This chain uses TRBV4-1 with TRBJ2-5; TRBD2 matches 8 bases. The J call may be faulty, since TRBJ2-7 better matches the DNA end. The CDR3 length is 14 residues. Germline assignment: CDR1 MGHRA and CDR2 YSYEKL. CDR3 region: CASSLIAGPYEQYF. The CDR3 nucleotides are TGCGCCAGCAGCCTAATAGCGGGACCCTACGAGCAGTACTTC.

The chain is built from TRBV7-2 and TRBJ2-2; possible D gene TRBD2, 5 bases. Germline lookup yields CDR1 SGHTA and CDR2 FQGNSA. Deletions cut 5 bases from V and 6 bases from J, with 13 bases between. This CDR3 has 14 amino acids. The CDR3: CASSHPLGAGELFF. The CDR3 coding sequence is TGTGCCAGCAGCCACCCTCTCGGGGCCGGGGAGCTGTTTTTT.

This chain joins TRBV6-5 and TRBJ2-7; TRBD1 might be the D (6 bases). The CDR3 runs to 16 residues. V was trimmed by 4 bases and J by 0 bases, leaving 16 bases between them. Germline assignment: CDR1 MNHEY and CDR2 SVGAGI. CDR3 sequence reads: CASSFLSQGSSYEQYF. The CDR3 DNA reads TGTGCCAGCAGTTTTTTGTCTCAGGGGTCCTCCTACGAGCAGTACTTC.

Remarks on this clone: The germline gene is not matched at one end of the junction; a read error may be the cause. V is TRBV7-7 and J is TRBJ2-3, with a possible D match to TRBD1 (7 bases). The CDR3 is 15 amino acids. Germline V gene data show CDR1 as SSHAT and CDR2 as FNYEAQ (reference sequence). The chain's CDR3 is CASSTGAAGTDTQYF. The CDR3 nucleotides read TGTGCTAGCAGCACAGGGGCCGCAGGGACTGATACGCAGTATTTT.

The chain recombines TRBV4-1 with TRBJ1-1; D is possibly TRBD1 (5 bases). The V gene's germline CDR1 is MGHRA and CDR2 YSYEKL. V lost 1 base and J lost 10, with 16 bases in between. There are 14 residues in the CDR3. CDR3 residues: CASSQGQQDRRAFF. CDR3 in DNA: TGCGCCAGCAGCCAAGGGCAACAGGACCGTAGAGCTTTCTTT.

This clone has a handful of counts. The genes are TRBV18 and TRBJ1-2, with 8 bases identical to TRBD1. This CDR3 region has 15 residues. J was trimmed by 9 bases and V by 3 bases; bases with no gene match: 12. Germline V gene lookup returns CDR1 KGHSH and CDR2 LQKENI. The CDR3 DNA reads as TGTGCCAGCTCACCCCCCTTTGGACAGGGCCCGAGCTACACCTTC. Amino acid sequence: CASSPPFGQGPSYTF.

V usage is TRBV7-9 and J usage is TRBJ2-2; 7 bases line up with TRBD2. Germline V gives CDR1 SEHNR, CDR2 FQNEAQ (reference sequence). CDR3 size: 16 residues. V was pared by 2 bases and J by 5 bases, with 8 bases of the junction left unmatched. The DNA for the CDR3 is TGTGCCAGCAGCTTAAATCCGGGAGGTAGTACCGGGGAGCTGTTTTTT. The encoded protein is CASSLNPGGSTGELFF.

This chain joins TRBV9 and TRBJ2-1, with D possibly TRBD1 on 6 matching bases. In germline, CDR1 is SGDLS, CDR2 YYNGEE. The CDR3 has 14 amino acids. V was shortened by 0 bases and J by 8 bases, with 12 bases between the two germline ends. CDR3 loop: CASSVAPRGYEQFF. The CDR3 region has the DNA TGTGCCAGCAGCGTAGCCCCTAGGGGGTATGAGCAGTTCTTC.

CDR3 residues: CASSQAGTGGFCEQYF. CDR3 sequence (DNA): TGCGCCAGCAGCCAGGCAGGGACAGGGGGCTTTTGCGAGCAGTACTTC. The chain is built from TRBV4-3 and TRBJ2-7; 12 bases match TRBD1. Germline assignment: CDR1 LGHNA and CDR2 YSLEER. The CDR3 is made up of 16 amino acids. V shed 3 bases, J shed 6 bases, and the junction held 9 bases outside the gene matches.

This clone was seen only once. J is TRBJ1-1 and V is TRBV6-5; 9 positions agree with TRBD1. The trim removed 6 bases at V and 0 bases at J, leaving 5 bases unmatched. CDR3 length: 15 amino acids. Germline V lookup: CDR1 MNHEY, CDR2 SVGAGI. CDR3 bases: TGTGCCAGCAGCGGACAGGGGACTTTGAACACTGAAGCTTTCTTT. Translating gives CASSGQGTLNTEAFF.